This TCR beta chain was profiled in a study of CD8 T cells in Susac syndrome. This clonotype is a singleton in its sample. The V end was cut by 5 bases, the J end by 0 bases, with 13 bases between. This CDR3 contains 15 residues. RNA totalling about 0.5 to 1 ug underwent reverse transcription with random hexamers. TCRdb processed the immunoSEQ multiplex PCR reads anew with MiXCR; each CDR3 protein has one entry. The sample carries about 150,000 distinct CDR3 sequences, approximately 95% recorded once. This TCR came from a human donor with Susac syndrome. This chain joins TRBV12-3 or TRBV12-4 and TRBJ2-5, with D uncertain. The sample was CD8+ T cells from PBMCs. This chain's CDR3 is CASSEPGVNQETQYF. CDR3 nucleotides: TGTGCCAGCAGTGAACCCGGAGTAAACCAAGAGACCCAGTACTTC.